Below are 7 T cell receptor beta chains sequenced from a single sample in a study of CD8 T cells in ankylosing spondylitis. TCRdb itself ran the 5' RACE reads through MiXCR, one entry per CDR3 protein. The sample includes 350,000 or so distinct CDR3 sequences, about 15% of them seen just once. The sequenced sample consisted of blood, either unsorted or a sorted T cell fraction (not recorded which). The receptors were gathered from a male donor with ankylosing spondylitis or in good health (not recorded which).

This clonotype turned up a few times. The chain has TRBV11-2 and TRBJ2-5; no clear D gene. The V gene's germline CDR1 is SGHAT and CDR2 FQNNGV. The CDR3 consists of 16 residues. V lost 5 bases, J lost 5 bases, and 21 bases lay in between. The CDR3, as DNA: TGTGCCAGCAGCCCCGTAAAGGGTGCGCATAGGGAGACCCAGTACTTC. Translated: CASSPVKGAHRETQYF.

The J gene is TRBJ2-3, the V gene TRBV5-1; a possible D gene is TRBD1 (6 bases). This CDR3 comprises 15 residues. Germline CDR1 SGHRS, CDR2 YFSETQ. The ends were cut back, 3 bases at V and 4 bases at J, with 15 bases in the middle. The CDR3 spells CASSWSENRADTQYF. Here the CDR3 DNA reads TGCGCCAGCAGCTGGTCCGAGAACAGGGCAGATACGCAGTATTTT.

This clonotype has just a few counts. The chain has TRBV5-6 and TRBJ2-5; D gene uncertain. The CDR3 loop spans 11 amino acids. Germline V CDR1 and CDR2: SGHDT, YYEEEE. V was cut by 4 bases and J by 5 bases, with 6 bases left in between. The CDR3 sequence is CASSAMETQYF. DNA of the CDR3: TGTGCCAGCAGCGCAATGGAGACCCAGTACTTC. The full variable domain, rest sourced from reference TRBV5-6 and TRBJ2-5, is DAGVTQSPTHLIKTRGQQVTLRCSPKSGHDTVSWYQQALGQGPQFIFQYYEEEERQRGNFPDRFSGHQFPNYSSELNVNALLLGDSALYLCASSAMETQYFGPGTRLLVL.

The DNA for the CDR3 is TGTGCCAGCAGCCCCCGGACTACGGCCTACGAGCAGTACTTC. This gives the protein CASSPRTTAYEQYF. The chain joins TRBV9 to TRBJ2-7; the D gene is possibly TRBD2 (6 bases). The germline CDR1 and CDR2 sequences are SGDLS and YYNGEE. The V end was cut by 4 bases, the J end by 2 bases, with 13 bases between. This CDR3 region has 14 residues. Full variable domain (rest looked up from reference TRBV9 and TRBJ2-7): DSGVTQTPKHLITATGQRVTLRCSPRSGDLSVYWYQQSLDQGLQFLIQYYNGEERAKGNILERFSAQQFPDLHSELNLSSLELGDSALYFCASSPRTTAYEQYFGPGTRLTVT.

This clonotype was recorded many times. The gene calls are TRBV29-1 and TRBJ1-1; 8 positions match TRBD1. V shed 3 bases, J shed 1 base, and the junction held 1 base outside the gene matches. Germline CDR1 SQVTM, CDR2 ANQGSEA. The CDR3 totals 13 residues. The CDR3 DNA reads TGCAGCGTTGAGGGACAGGCGAACACTGAAGCTTTCTTT. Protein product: CSVEGQANTEAFF.

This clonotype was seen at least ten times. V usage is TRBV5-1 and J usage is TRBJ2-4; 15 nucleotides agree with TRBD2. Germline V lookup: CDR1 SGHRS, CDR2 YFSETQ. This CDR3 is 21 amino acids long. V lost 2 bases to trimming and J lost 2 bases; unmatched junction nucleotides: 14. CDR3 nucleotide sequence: TGCGCCAGCAGCTTTGATACCCCTTTCGGACTAGCGGGAGGGCCCAAAAACATTCAGTACTTC. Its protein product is CASSFDTPFGLAGGPKNIQYF.

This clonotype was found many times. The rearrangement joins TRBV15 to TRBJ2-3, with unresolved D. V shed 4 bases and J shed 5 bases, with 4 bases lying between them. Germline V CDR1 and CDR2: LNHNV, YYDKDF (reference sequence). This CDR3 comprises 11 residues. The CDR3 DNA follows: TGTGCCACCAGCAAGGGAGATACGCAGTATTTT. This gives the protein CATSKGDTQYF.